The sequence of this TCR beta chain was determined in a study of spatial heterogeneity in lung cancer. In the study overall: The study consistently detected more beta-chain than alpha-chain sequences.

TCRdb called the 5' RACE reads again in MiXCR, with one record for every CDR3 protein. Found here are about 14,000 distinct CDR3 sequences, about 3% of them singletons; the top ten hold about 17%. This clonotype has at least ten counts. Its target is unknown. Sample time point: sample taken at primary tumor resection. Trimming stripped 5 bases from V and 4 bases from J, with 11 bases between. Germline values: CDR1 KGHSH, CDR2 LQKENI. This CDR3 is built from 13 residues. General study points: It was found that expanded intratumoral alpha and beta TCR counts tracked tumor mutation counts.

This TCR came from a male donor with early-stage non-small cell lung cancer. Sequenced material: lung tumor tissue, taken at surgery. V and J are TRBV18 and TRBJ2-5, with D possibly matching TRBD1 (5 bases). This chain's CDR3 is CASSSDSRETQYF. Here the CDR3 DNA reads TGTGCCAGCTCATCAGACAGTCGAGAGACCCAGTACTTC.